This entry features one TCR beta chain sequence. This entry comes from a study of PD-1 blockade in classical Hodgkin lymphoma. Each of the patients experienced relapse following autologous stem cell transplantation, and their brentuximab vedotin exposure differed. Relapsed/refractory classical Hodgkin lymphoma patients had complete, partial or progressive responses. The table came from immunoSEQ multiplex PCR; TCRdb's copy has only in-frame clones and leaves some out. The sample lists 26,000 or so clones, roughly 68% seen once, with over 9.5% in the top ten. The length of the CDR3 is 15 residues. The V and J ends lost 0 bases and 1 base respectively, with 11 bases between them. Germline V gene sequence: CDR1 SGHRS, CDR2 YFSETQ.

The source was peripheral blood mononuclear cells (PBMCs), collected before the second cycle of nivolumab. The chain has TRBV5-1 and TRBJ2-7, with D perhaps matching TRBD1 or TRBD2 (5 bases each). The receptor was derived from a human donor with classical Hodgkin lymphoma. This CDR3 reads CASSLGGAASYEQYF. CDR3 DNA sequence: TGCGCCAGCAGCTTGGGAGGGGCCGCTTCCTACGAGCAGTACTTC.